This T cell receptor (beta chain) comes out of a study of breast tumors, draining lymph nodes, adjacent tissues. The study's findings and limits: Compared with basal-like, luminal-like tumors shared significantly more repertoire with nontumor tissue.

V lost 6 bases and J lost 6, with 17 bases in between. The CDR3 is made up of 13 amino acids. The germline V gene has CDR1 DFQATT and CDR2 SNEGSKA (reference sequence). TCRdb used MiXCR to reprocess the multiplex PCR reads, holding one entry per CDR3 protein. The repertoire includes about 20,000 distinct CDR3 sequences, over 40% of them detected once, and about a fifth sits in the top ten. This clonotype was detected only once. Its antigen is currently unknown. This TCR came from a female donor with breast cancer. Some clones in this sample may be carry-over from other donors' samples. The chain has TRBV20-1 and TRBJ1-2; weak D call: TRBD1 (6 bases). Sequencing input: breast tumor tissue. The CDR3 region is CSAKELRDNGYTF. The DNA of the CDR3 is TGCAGTGCGAAGGAGCTGCGGGACAATGGCTACACCTTC.